This T cell receptor beta chain was sequenced for a study of immune cell composition in non-small cell lung cancer. Study overall: Tumours were mainly lung adenocarcinoma or squamous cell carcinoma. Overall study results and limits: Tumour-associated clones >0.5% occurred in approximately 31% of adenocarcinomas, over 60% of squamous. Tumour-reactive clones were not shown to match dominant in vivo tumour clones.

Using immunoSEQ multiplex PCR, the repertoire was profiled, and TCRdb retains in-frame clones only, with some absent. The profile shows 5,000 to 7,500 clones, 78% of them singletons. Genomic DNA came from frozen unsorted single-cell suspensions. CDR3 length: 15 amino acids. Germline V CDR1 and CDR2: SNHLY, FYNNEI. With V trimmed by 3 bases and J by 9 bases, 11 bases remained unmatched. This clone was seen once. Its cognate antigen is unknown. The V call is TRBV2, the J call TRBJ2-1, with 7 bases that match TRBD1. The sample was lung tumor tissue. The sequence was obtained from a human donor with non-small cell lung cancer. CDR3 DNA: TGTGCCAGCAGTGATTTCCGGGCAGGGGGTACTGAGCAGTTCTTC. Translation: CASSDFRAGGTEQFF.